This T cell receptor beta chain was identified during a study of blood T cell repertoires in COVID-19. TCRdb's table, derived via immunoSEQ multiplex PCR, lists solely in-frame clones and lacks some. The sample holds 270,000 or so clones, around 90% seen once. Per the germline V gene, CDR1 is LGHDT and CDR2 is YNNKEL (reference sequence). CDR3 length: 15 amino acids. The ends lost 2 bases at V and 3 bases at J; junction bases unmatched: 5. The TCR was taken from a woman in her 30s with acute COVID-19. Material for sequencing was PBMCs or T cells enriched from blood (not recorded which). The chain has TRBV3-1 (or the pseudogene TRBV3-2) and TRBJ2-3, with 7 bases fitting TRBD1. CDR3 residues: CASSQSQGVTDTQYF. For the CDR3, the DNA is TGTGCCAGCAGCCAATCCCAGGGGGTGACAGATACGCAGTATTTT.